The 10 T cell receptor beta chains reported below all come from one sample, sequenced in a study of blood T cell repertoires in COVID-19. Repertoires were generated with immunoSEQ multiplex PCR, while TCRdb's copy carries only in-frame clones and drops some. Of around 200,000 clones detected, 80% to 90% appear once; the ten largest clones hold 3% to 4%. Input material: peripheral blood. These receptors came from a man younger than 35 with active or convalescent COVID-19.

The genes are TRBV7-9 and TRBJ2-7, with 9 bases matching TRBD2. CDR1 SEHNR and CDR2 FQNEAQ come from the germline V gene (reference sequence). The V segment lost 4 bases and the J segment 6 bases; nucleotides outside the gene matches: 4. The length of the CDR3 is 13 residues. The CDR3, as DNA: TGTGCCAGCAGCTGGGGACTAGCACCCGAGCAGTACGTC. Translation gives CASSWGLAPEQYV.

This chain connects TRBV15 to TRBJ2-1, with 10 positions matching TRBD2. With V trimmed by 0 bases and J by 9 bases, 8 bases remained unmatched. CDR1 and CDR2 from the germline V gene are LNHNV and YYDKDF (reference sequence). The length of the CDR3 is 16 residues. In nucleotides, the CDR3 is TGTGCCACCAGCAGAGAAAAGAGCGGGAGGGTTGGTGAGCAGTTCTTC. Its translation is CATSREKSGRVGEQFF.

The rearrangement links TRBV7-8 to TRBJ1-1, with 11 nucleotides matching TRBD1. CDR3 length: 15 residues. The germline gives CDR1 SGHVS, CDR2 FQNEAQ. Trimming cost V 5 bases and J 3 bases; bases outside gene matches: 5. The DNA for the CDR3 is TGTGCCAGCAGCCCCCCGGGACAGGGGGACACTGAAGCTTTCTTT. Protein product: CASSPPGQGDTEAFF.

The chain recombines TRBV5-8 with TRBJ1-2, with a tentative D call TRBD1 (6 bases). Germline V gene lookup returns CDR1 SGHTS and CDR2 YDEGEE. The CDR3 extends over 13 amino acids. Between the trimmed V and J ends, which lost 2 bases and 8 bases, there was a span of 13 bases. The CDR3 nucleotides read TGTGCCAGCAGCTTTGGCACAGGGCTAGGCTACACCTTC. Its protein product is CASSFGTGLGYTF.

This clone was observed a handful of times. The chain is built from TRBV24-1 and TRBJ1-2; D unclear. The CDR3 sequence is 16 residues long. CDR1 is KGHDR and CDR2 is SFDVKD in the germline V gene. V dropped 2 bases and J dropped 2 bases, with 14 bases sitting between them. In DNA form, the CDR3 reads TGTGCCACCAGTGATTCAAGCCCTCGGGTGAACTATGGCTACACCTTC. Encoded protein: CATSDSSPRVNYGYTF.

The V and J genes are TRBV27 and TRBJ1-1, with 9 bases that match TRBD1. CDR1 and CDR2 (germline): MNHEY, SMNVEV (reference sequence). With V trimmed by 5 bases and J by 5 bases, 12 bases remained unmatched. CDR3 length equals 16 residues. The CDR3 DNA is TGTGCCAGCAGTCCCGTACTAACAGGGGGCCAGACTGAAGCTTTCTTT. This codes for CASSPVLTGGQTEAFF.

The chain links TRBV5-1 to TRBJ1-4; D unresolved. This CDR3 spans 13 amino acids. In germline, CDR1 is SGHRS, CDR2 YFSETQ. Trimming removed 4 bases from V and 5 bases from J, with 9 bases in between. This CDR3 is CASSPSANEKLFF. The DNA for the CDR3 is TGCGCCAGCAGCCCTTCAGCGAATGAAAAACTGTTTTTT.

The chain is built from TRBV5-5 and TRBJ2-1; D is perhaps TRBD1 (6 bases). The V and J ends lost 0 bases and 3 bases respectively, with 10 bases between them. The CDR3 covers 15 residues. The germline gives CDR1 SGHKS, CDR2 YYEKEE (reference sequence). CDR3 region: CASSLDRAHYNEQFF. DNA of the CDR3: TGTGCCAGCAGCTTGGACAGGGCGCACTACAATGAGCAGTTCTTC.

The chain couples TRBV12-5 to TRBJ1-1; 7 nucleotides line up with TRBD1. The V gene end was trimmed by 6 bases and the J gene end by 7 bases; junction bases not matched to a gene: 8. The CDR3 length is 13 residues. CDR1 LGHNT and CDR2 FRNRAP come from the germline V gene. The CDR3 region has the DNA TGTGCTAGTGGCATCGACAGGGCCGATGAAGCTTTCTTT. As protein: CASGIDRADEAFF.

This chain joins TRBV7-8 and TRBJ2-7; tentative D call: TRBD1 (6 bases). CDR1 is SGHVS and CDR2 is FQNEAQ in the germline V gene. Between the trimmed V and J ends, which lost 5 bases and 3 bases, there was a span of 29 bases. The CDR3 is made up of 19 amino acids. CDR3 in DNA: TGTGCCAGCAGCCCATACAGGGTTCTAGTATCCCCGCTAGTCTACGAGCAGTACTTC. Residues: CASSPYRVLVSPLVYEQYF.